Following are 16 T cell receptor beta chains from one sample sequenced in a study of blood T cell repertoires in COVID-19. The table came from immunoSEQ multiplex PCR; TCRdb's copy has only in-frame clones and leaves some out. The sample yields roughly 100,000 clones, about 84% seen once. The sample taken for sequencing was peripheral blood. Every receptor here comes from a woman aged 60-75 years with acute or convalescent COVID-19.

The chain couples TRBV5-6 to TRBJ2-3; 9 bases are shared with TRBD1. Trimming took 1 base from V and 5 from J; bases not matched to a gene: 11. CDR3 size: 17 residues. Germline V gene lookup returns CDR1 SGHDT and CDR2 YYEEEE. The CDR3 DNA reads TGTGCCAGCAGCTTGAATTCTGGACAGGGGATTATAGATACGCAGTATTTT. The encoded protein is CASSLNSGQGIIDTQYF.

The rearrangement joins TRBV6-5 to TRBJ1-2; D unresolved. This CDR3 spans 12 amino acids. CDR1 and CDR2 from the germline V gene are MNHEY and SVGAGI. The V end lost 2 bases, the J end lost 7 bases, and 8 bases lay between the germline ends. The CDR3 loop reads CASSYTAGGYTF. The CDR3 nucleotides read TGTGCCAGCAGTTACACGGCAGGTGGCTACACCTTC.

Only a few counts were recorded for this clone. The chain has TRBV11-2 and TRBJ1-6; perhaps TRBD1 as D (5 bases). This CDR3 contains 13 residues. Between the trimmed V and J ends, which lost 5 bases and 7 bases, there was a span of 9 bases. Germline V gene lookup returns CDR1 SGHAT and CDR2 FQNNGV. The CDR3 loop reads CASSPDRNSPLHF. In DNA, the CDR3 is TGTGCCAGCAGCCCCGACAGAAATTCACCCCTCCACTTT.

V and J are TRBV28 and TRBJ2-7; TRBD2 agrees at 8 bases. After removal of 6 bases from V and 5 bases from J, the junction contained 6 bases not matched to a gene. The germline CDR1 and CDR2 sequences are MDHEN and SYDVKM. The CDR3 length is 13 residues. The CDR3 DNA is TGTGCCAGCAGGGTCCCGGGAGGGGACGAGCAGTACTTC. As protein: CASRVPGGDEQYF.

This chain uses TRBV29-1 with TRBJ1-4; possibly TRBD1 for D (6 bases). The germline V gene encodes CDR1 SQVTM and CDR2 ANQGSEA. Trimming shortened V by 5 bases and J by 8 bases, and 9 bases separated the two germline ends. The CDR3 covers 11 residues. The CDR3, as DNA: TGCAGCGTTAGGACAGACGAAAAACTGTTTTTT. Its protein product is CSVRTDEKLFF.

This clone has more than one count but fewer than ten. This chain joins TRBV29-1 and TRBJ2-3, with TRBD1 as a possible D gene (5 bases). The CDR3 is 14 amino acids. Germline V lookup: CDR1 SQVTM, CDR2 ANQGSEA. The V gene lost 1 base and the J gene lost 5 bases, with 13 bases spanning the gap. As DNA, the CDR3 is TGCAGCGTTGAAGCTCCTCTGCAGGGAGATACGCAGTATTTT. Amino acids: CSVEAPLQGDTQYF.

V is TRBV9 and J is TRBJ1-6; 7 bases fit TRBD1. This CDR3 comprises 15 residues. V lost 5 bases and J lost 6; bases outside the gene matches: 8. Per germline, CDR1 SGDLS and CDR2 YYNGEE. The CDR3 nucleotides are TGTGCCAGCAGTAGGTCGGGACAGAGTAATTCACCCCTCCACTTT. It codes for CASSRSGQSNSPLHF.

The rearrangement links TRBV4-1 to TRBJ1-5; D is uncertain. The germline V gene encodes CDR1 MGHRA and CDR2 YSYEKL. Trimming pared 4 bases from V and 5 bases from J, leaving 12 bases between. This CDR3 spans 14 amino acids. The CDR3 sequence: CASSPTPLDQPQHF. The DNA of the CDR3 is TGCGCCAGCAGCCCAACCCCTCTAGATCAGCCCCAGCATTTT.

This clone was found once. This rearrangement joins TRBV9 to TRBJ2-3, with a tentative D call TRBD1 (5 bases). CDR3 size: 15 residues. V gave up 0 bases and J gave up 9 bases, with 17 bases separating them. CDR1 and CDR2 (germline): SGDLS, YYNGEE. CDR3 region: CASSVEAGFARTQYF. The CDR3 DNA is TGTGCCAGCAGCGTAGAAGCAGGGTTCGCGCGAACGCAGTATTTT.

The V and J genes are TRBV15 and TRBJ2-5; a possible D gene is TRBD1 (6 bases). The V end was cut by 0 bases, the J end by 2 bases, with 7 bases between. The CDR3 length is 14 residues. CDR1 LNHNV and CDR2 YYDKDF come from the germline V gene (reference sequence). CDR3 loop: CATSRDGQQETQYF. DNA for the CDR3: TGTGCCACCAGCAGAGATGGACAGCAAGAGACCCAGTACTTC.

The chain couples TRBV7-9 to TRBJ2-1; the match to TRBD2 covers 7 bases. V lost 11 bases, J lost 7 bases, and 11 bases stayed unmatched. CDR1 SEHNR and CDR2 FQNEAQ come from the germline V gene (reference sequence). The CDR3 is 13 residues long. The CDR3 here is CALAGVLNNEQFF. DNA of the CDR3: TGTGCCTTGGCGGGAGTCTTGAATAATGAGCAGTTCTTC.

This chain uses TRBV5-3 with TRBJ1-5; D not certain. TRBV5-3 is marked as an open reading frame, function uncertain. The CDR3 is 16 residues long. V was trimmed by 4 bases and J by 8 bases, leaving 22 bases between them. CDR3 region: CARSLIPSPGWKPQHF. The CDR3 nucleotides are TGTGCCAGAAGCCTTATACCCTCCCCGGGGTGGAAGCCCCAGCATTTT.

The genes are TRBV2 and TRBJ2-3, with TRBD2 matching over 10 bases. The V segment lost 4 bases and the J segment 5 bases; nucleotides outside the gene matches: 9. The CDR3 loop spans 16 amino acids. Per germline, CDR1 SNHLY and CDR2 FYNNEI. The CDR3 sequence is CASSGGAGGPGDTQYF. For the CDR3, the DNA is TGTGCCAGCAGTGGGGGAGCGGGGGGGCCGGGAGATACGCAGTATTTT.

The V call is TRBV28, the J call TRBJ1-3; D might be TRBD1 (6 bases). Germline assignment: CDR1 MDHEN and CDR2 SYDVKM. Trimming took 4 bases from V and 3 from J, leaving 16 bases between them. The CDR3 runs 16 residues. The CDR3 spells CASSYSGGRDGNTIYF. As DNA, the CDR3 is TGTGCCAGCAGTTACTCCGGGGGGCGCGATGGAAACACCATATATTTT.

The chain has TRBV3-1 (or the pseudogene TRBV3-2) and TRBJ1-2, with a weak D call TRBD1 (6 bases). Germline values: CDR1 LGHDT, CDR2 YNNKEL (reference sequence). The CDR3 loop spans 15 amino acids. Trimming stripped 1 base from V and 4 bases from J, with 13 bases between. CDR3: CASSQADRTSYGYTF. CDR3 nucleotide sequence: TGTGCCAGCAGCCAAGCCGACAGGACGTCCTATGGCTACACCTTC.

This clone occurred once. V gene TRBV29-1 combines with J gene TRBJ2-1, with 7 bases lining up with TRBD1. This CDR3 is built from 12 residues. Germline trimming cut 4 bases from V and 7 bases from J; bases unmatched to any gene: 4. From germline, CDR1 is SQVTM and CDR2 ANQGSEA. Here the CDR3 DNA reads TGCAGCGTTGGGACAGGTGGGAATGAGCAGTTCTTC. This encodes CSVGTGGNEQFF.